This TCR beta chain was recovered during a study of shared clonotypes between healthy human individuals. This CDR3 is 14 amino acids long. V lost 3 bases to trimming and J lost 5 bases, with 10 bases between them. Germline V gene data show CDR1 as LGHNA and CDR2 as YNFKEQ. Findings and caveats of the study: Exclusively blood specimens were collected; tissue repertoires likely differ. Clonotype sharing among donors was expected to depend on sequencing depth.

About this clone itself: Its antigen remains unidentified.

Over several immunoSEQ plates, each subset's genomic DNA was distributed in even portions. Only in-frame clones appear in the TCRdb table, and some are missing; sequencing was by immunoSEQ multiplex PCR. The sample consists of about 460,000 clones, over 60% of them appearing once. The rearrangement uses TRBV4-2 and TRBJ2-2; D is possibly TRBD2 (6 bases). The receptor was derived from a woman aged 40 to 55 in good health. Some clones in this sample may be carry-over from other donors' samples. The sequencing sample was made of PBMCs. The CDR3 here is CASSQTRETGELFF. The CDR3 region has the DNA TGTGCCAGCAGCCAGACTAGGGAAACCGGGGAGCTGTTTTTT.